The text below deals with one T cell receptor beta chain. Antigen specificity is unknown. From germline, CDR1 is SNHLY and CDR2 FYNNEI. Unmatched junction bases numbered 7, after V lost 1 base and J lost 3 bases. The CDR3 totals 16 residues. The data were obtained in a study of cytomegalovirus exposure and HLA in healthy donors. Study-level results: In an earlier analysis, productive rearrangement rates for most beta V segments clustered near 87% or 30%. Cytomegalovirus-associated TCR beta chains were listed, numbering 150 to 200.

The PCR used 60 Vbeta and 13 Jbeta primers. Repertoires were generated with immunoSEQ multiplex PCR, while TCRdb's copy carries only in-frame clones and drops some. The sample has under 250,000 clones, roughly four fifths seen once. Sequencing was done on a sample of PBMCs. The TCR comes from a woman aged 35 to 49 in good health and CMV-seronegative. The J gene is TRBJ2-7, the V gene TRBV2; 9 bases map to TRBD2. The DNA for the CDR3 is TGTGCCAGCAGTGAAGATTTGACTAGCGGATACTACGAGCAGTACTTC. Protein sequence: CASSEDLTSGYYEQYF.